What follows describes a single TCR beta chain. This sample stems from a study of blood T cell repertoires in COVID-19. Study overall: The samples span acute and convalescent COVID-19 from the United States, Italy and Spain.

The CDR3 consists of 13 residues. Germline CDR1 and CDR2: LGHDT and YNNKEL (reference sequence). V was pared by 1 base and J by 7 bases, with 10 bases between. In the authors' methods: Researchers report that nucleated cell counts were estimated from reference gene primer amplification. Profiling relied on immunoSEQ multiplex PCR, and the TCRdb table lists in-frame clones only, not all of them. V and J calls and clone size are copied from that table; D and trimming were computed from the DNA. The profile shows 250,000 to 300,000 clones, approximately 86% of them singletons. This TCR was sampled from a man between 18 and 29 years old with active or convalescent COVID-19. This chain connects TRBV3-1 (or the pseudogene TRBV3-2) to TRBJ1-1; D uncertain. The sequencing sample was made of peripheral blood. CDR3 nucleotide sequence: TGTGCCAGCAGCCAAGGAGGGTACGGTGAAGCTTTCTTT. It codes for CASSQGGYGEAFF.